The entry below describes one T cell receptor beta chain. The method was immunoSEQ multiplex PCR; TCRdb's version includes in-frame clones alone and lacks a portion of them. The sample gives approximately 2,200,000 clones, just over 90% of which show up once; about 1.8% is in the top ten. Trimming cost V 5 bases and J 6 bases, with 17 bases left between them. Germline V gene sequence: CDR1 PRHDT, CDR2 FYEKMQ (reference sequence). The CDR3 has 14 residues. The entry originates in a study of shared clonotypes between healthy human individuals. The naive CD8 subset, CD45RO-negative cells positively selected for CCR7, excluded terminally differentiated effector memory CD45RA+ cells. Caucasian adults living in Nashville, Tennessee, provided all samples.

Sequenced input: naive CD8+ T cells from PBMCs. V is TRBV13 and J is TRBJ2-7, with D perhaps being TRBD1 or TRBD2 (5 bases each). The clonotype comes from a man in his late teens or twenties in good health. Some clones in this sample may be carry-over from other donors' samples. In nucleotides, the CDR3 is TGTGCCAGCAGCCCCGGGGATATGAGGGGCGAGCAGTACTTC. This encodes CASSPGDMRGEQYF.